One sample yielded the 12 T cell receptor beta chains listed below, sequenced in a study of CD8+CD57+ T cells in acquired aplastic anemia. Genomic DNA, serving as template, underwent TCR beta VDJ and CDR3 profiling. TCRdb re-analysed the reads in MiXCR, keeping a single row per CDR3 protein. The sample yields over 100,000 distinct CDR3 sequences, 41% seen once. The specimen sequenced was sorted CD4+, CD8+, or CD8+CD57+ T cells (not recorded which) from PBMCs. The receptors derive from a human donor in good health, serving as a control.

This clonotype showed up many times. The rearrangement joins TRBV13 to TRBJ2-3, with 14 bases identical to TRBD2. Unmatched junction bases numbered 8, after V lost 5 bases and J lost 1 base. Germline CDR1 reads PRHDT; CDR2 reads FYEKMQ (reference sequence). CDR3 length: 18 amino acids. The CDR3 sequence is CASSRGLAGVQRTDTQYF. CDR3 coding DNA: TGTGCCAGCAGCCGGGGACTAGCGGGGGTTCAACGCACAGATACGCAGTATTTT.

This clonotype has more than one count but fewer than ten. The V call is TRBV6-1, the J call TRBJ2-2; 12 bases agree with TRBD1. The ends lost 6 bases at V and 4 bases at J; junction bases unmatched: 12. The CDR3 is 18 residues long. From germline, CDR1 is MNHNS and CDR2 SASEGT. CDR3 DNA: TGTGCCAGCAGCCTATCGCCGGGACAGGGGGCGAGCACCGGGGAGCTGTTTTTT. Amino acid sequence: CASSLSPGQGASTGELFF.

This clonotype showed up many times. The CDR3 loop reads CASSEDGGAQHF. The CDR3 DNA reads TGTGCCAGCAGTGAAGATGGGGGGGCCCAGCATTTT. The chain links TRBV2 to TRBJ1-5; D is perhaps TRBD1 (5 bases). Trimming cost V 1 base and J 11 bases, with 9 bases left between them. The CDR3 length is 12 residues. CDR1 is SNHLY and CDR2 is FYNNEI in the germline V gene.

This clonotype was found a few times. This may be a read error, as it is one base from a much larger clone. V is TRBV20-1 and J is TRBJ1-1, with 12 bases that match TRBD1. Per germline, CDR1 DFQATT and CDR2 SNEGSKA (reference sequence). The length of the CDR3 is 14 residues. CDR3: CSATPGTGGTEASF. DNA of the CDR3: TGCAGTGCTACCCCCGGGACAGGGGGCACTGAAGCTTCCTTT.

Details on this clonotype: A much larger clone lies a single base off, so this may be a read error. DNA for the CDR3: TGTGCCAGCAGCTGGGCGGGGGCGAACACTGAAGCTCTCTTT. It encodes CASSWAGANTEALF. The rearrangement joins TRBV10-3 to TRBJ1-1; tentatively, D is TRBD1 (6 bases). The CDR3 runs to 14 residues. CDR1 is ENHRY and CDR2 is SYGVKD in the germline V gene.

The table lists this clonotype with many counts. This chain joins TRBV30 and TRBJ1-1; D gene ambiguous. This CDR3 spans 13 amino acids. Looked up from germline, CDR1 is GTSNPN and CDR2 is SVGIG (reference sequence). With 3 bases removed from V and 0 bases from J, the gap between germline ends came to 8 bases. The CDR3 region is CAWRASVNTEAFF. As DNA, the CDR3 is TGTGCCTGGAGGGCTAGTGTGAACACTGAAGCTTTCTTT.

V gene TRBV29-1 combines with J gene TRBJ2-7; D call uncertain. Germline V gene data show CDR1 as SQVTM and CDR2 as ANQGSEA. V was trimmed by 4 bases and J by 3 bases, leaving 13 bases between them. This CDR3 has 13 residues. CDR3 coding DNA: TGCAGCGTTGTCGTCCAGGTGGGCTACGAGCAGTACTTC. Translating it yields CSVVVQVGYEQYF.

This clonotype was counted at least ten times. The chain couples TRBV30 to TRBJ1-2; a weak D match, TRBD1 (5 bases). This CDR3 is built from 13 residues. Between the trimmed V and J ends, which lost 5 bases and 3 bases, there was a span of 13 bases. Germline V lookup: CDR1 GTSNPN, CDR2 SVGIG (reference sequence). CDR3 protein: CAWWDGGDYGYTF. The CDR3 DNA reads TGTGCCTGGTGGGACGGGGGGGACTATGGCTACACCTTC.

With regard to this clonotype: A read error is likely, as this CDR3 ends without the conserved phenylalanine or tryptophan. Because the CDR3's place on the DNA is in doubt, the DNA is left out and the CDR3 is given as listed by TCRdb. This chain links TRBV29-1 with TRBJ2-7; the table calls TRBD2, which could not be checked here. The CDR3 is 8 residues long, ends included. Germline lookup yields CDR1 SQVTM and CDR2 ANQGSEA. The CDR3 spells CSVERGIG.

This clonotype was found once. The chain is built from TRBV2 and TRBJ1-4; D unclear. From germline, CDR1 is SNHLY and CDR2 FYNNEI. Trimming removed 4 bases at V and 6 bases at J, with 9 bases between. The CDR3 has 13 residues. CDR3 protein: CASSAAEDEKLFF. The CDR3 DNA reads as TGTGCCAGCAGTGCGGCGGAAGATGAAAAACTGTTTTTT. The full variable domain, with the rest looked up from reference TRBV2 and TRBJ1-4, is EPEVTQTPSHQVTQMGQEVILRCVPISNHLYFYWYRQILGQKVEFLVSFYNNEISEKSEIFDDQFSVERPDGSNFTLKIRSTKLEDSAMYFCASSAAEDEKLFFGSGTQLSVL.

This clonotype was counted ten times or more. V gene TRBV6-1 combines with J gene TRBJ1-4; D perhaps matches TRBD1 (6 bases). Trimming shortened V by 3 bases and J by 8 bases, and 13 bases separated the two germline ends. Germline V gene lookup returns CDR1 MNHNS and CDR2 SASEGT. The CDR3 is made up of 14 amino acids. CDR3 nucleotide sequence: TGTGCCAGCAGTGATAGGCGGCAGGGGGAAAAACTGTTTTTT. Amino acids: CASSDRRQGEKLFF.

This clonotype is labeled medium-sized (0.01 to 0.1%). The rearrangement joins TRBV24-1 to TRBJ1-2; TRBD1 matches at 10 bases. The germline V gene has CDR1 KGHDR and CDR2 SFDVKD. This CDR3 region has 14 residues. V dropped 4 bases and J dropped 8; count of bases not matched to a gene: 6. In DNA, the CDR3 is TGTGCCACCAGTGACGCAAGGACAGGGGGAGGCTACACCTTC. It encodes CATSDARTGGGYTF.